These T cell receptor beta chains were read from a single sample in a study of beta chain features in type 1 diabetes. Only in-frame clones appear in the TCRdb table, and some are missing; sequencing was by immunoSEQ multiplex PCR. This sample has almost 350,000 clones, with around 9% found just once. Source material: central memory CD4+ T cells from blood. These receptors all come from a man aged 30-40 years with type 1 diabetes. Each CDR3 is given with its conserved first and last residue. The D gene is left open where the match is weak. Size is omitted from some rows. Given values are once, few, many or a class for expanded clones.

clone size: NA
D gene: NA
J gene: TRBJ1-1
V gene: TRBV28
CDR3 DNA: TGTGCCAGCAGTCCACCGGAAATAATGAACACTGAAGCTTTCTTT
CDR3 protein: CASSPPEIMNTEAFF

clone size: few
D gene: NA
J gene: TRBJ2-1
V gene: TRBV28
CDR3 DNA: TGTGCCAGCACCAACGGGCCGGGTGAGCAGTTCTTC
CDR3 protein: CASTNGPGEQFF

clone size: few
D gene: NA
J gene: TRBJ1-5
V gene: TRBV15
CDR3 DNA: TGTGCCACCAGCGAACTGAATCAGCCCCAGCATTTT
CDR3 protein: CATSELNQPQHF

clone size: many
D gene: NA
J gene: TRBJ2-5
V gene: TRBV11-2
CDR3 DNA: TGTGCCAGCAGCTTGGCCACACAAGAGACCCAGTACTTC
CDR3 protein: CASSLATQETQYF

clone size: few
D gene: TRBD1
J gene: TRBJ2-6
V gene: TRBV15
CDR3 DNA: TGTGCCACCAGCCGAACAGGGGGCTCTGGGGCCAACGTCCTGACTTTC
CDR3 protein: CATSRTGGSGANVLTF

clone size: NA
D gene: TRBD1
J gene: TRBJ1-3
V gene: TRBV10-3
CDR3 DNA: TGTGCCATCGGACAGGGCACCAAATCTGGAAACACCATATATTTT
CDR3 protein: CAIGQGTKSGNTIYF

clone size: NA
D gene: NA
J gene: TRBJ2-7
V gene: TRBV5-1
CDR3 DNA: TGCGCCAGCAGCGCCTTGGTAACTCGCGAGCAGTACTTC
CDR3 protein: CASSALVTREQYF

clone size: few
D gene: TRBD2
J gene: TRBJ2-3
V gene: TRBV19
CDR3 DNA: TGTGCCAGTAGTCCATGGTCCTACGGGACTAGCGGCACAGATACGCAGTATTTT
CDR3 protein: CASSPWSYGTSGTDTQYF

clone size: NA
D gene: NA
J gene: TRBJ2-3
V gene: TRBV5-1
CDR3 DNA: TGCGCCAGCCTATCTCCTGGGACAGATACGCAGTATTTT
CDR3 protein: CASLSPGTDTQYF

clone size: NA
D gene: TRBD1
J gene: TRBJ1-2
V gene: TRBV6-5
CDR3 DNA: TGTGCCAGCAGTTACTCTCAGGGGGCAGGAGGCTACACCTTC
CDR3 protein: CASSYSQGAGGYTF

clone size: few
D gene: NA
J gene: TRBJ1-6
V gene: TRBV18
CDR3 DNA: TGTGCCAGCTCACCAGACAGTCGGGACTCACCCCTCCACTTT
CDR3 protein: CASSPDSRDSPLHF

clone size: few
D gene: TRBD2
J gene: TRBJ2-5
V gene: TRBV10-1
CDR3 DNA: TGCGCCAGCAGTGAGTCGGGAGCGGGAGGCGAGACCCAGTACTTC
CDR3 protein: CASSESGAGGETQYF